These 10 T cell receptor beta chains originate from one sample sequenced in a study of OX40 agonist ivuxolimab in advanced cancers. The table came from immunoSEQ multiplex PCR; TCRdb's copy has only in-frame clones and leaves some out. The sample has 50,000 to 75,000 clones, about 83% seen once. Sequenced material: CD4+ or CD8+ T cells sorted from blood, taken in a trial of the OX40 agonist ivuxolimab. Source of these receptors: an adult with an advanced solid tumor such as melanoma, head and neck, liver or kidney cancer.

J is TRBJ1-2 and V is TRBV30; TRBD1 matches 9 bases. Germline lookup yields CDR1 GTSNPN and CDR2 SVGIG (reference sequence). Trimming at V came to 3 bases and at J to 7 bases, leaving 9 bases not matched to a gene. This CDR3 is built from 14 residues. CDR3 in amino acids: CAWRAGTGFSGYTF. The CDR3 DNA sequence: TGTGCCTGGAGGGCCGGGACAGGGTTCTCTGGCTACACCTTC.

The V call is TRBV10-3, the J call TRBJ2-1, with 11 nucleotides matching TRBD1. The CDR3 is 13 residues long. V was pared by 7 bases and J by 9 bases, with 5 bases of the junction left unmatched. CDR1 is ENHRY and CDR2 is SYGVKD in the germline V gene. CDR3 sequence: CAITGQGAGEQFF. CDR3 coding DNA: TGTGCCATCACTGGACAGGGGGCTGGTGAGCAGTTCTTC.

The chain carries TRBV5-4 and TRBJ1-2, with 7 nucleotides matching TRBD1. Trimming cost V 9 bases and J 3 bases; bases outside gene matches: 11. The CDR3 sequence is 14 residues long. Germline V gene sequence: CDR1 SGHNT, CDR2 YYREEE (reference sequence). Written as DNA, the CDR3 is TGTGCCATCCCAGGAGGGCAGGGGGACTATGGCTACACCTTC. Translating gives CAIPGGQGDYGYTF. The whole variable domain, filled in from reference TRBV5-4 and TRBJ1-2, reads ETGVTQSPTHLIKTRGQQVTLRCSSQSGHNTVSWYQQALGQGPQFIFQYYREEENGRGNFPPRFSGLQFPNYSSELNVNALELDDSALYLCAIPGGQGDYGYTFGSGTRLTVV.

The J gene is TRBJ1-4, the V gene TRBV2; D unresolved. Germline V gives CDR1 SNHLY, CDR2 FYNNEI. The CDR3 runs to 13 residues. Trimming removed 3 bases from V and 6 bases from J, with 8 bases in between. Here the CDR3 DNA reads TGTGCCAGCAGTGAGGACGGAGATGAAAAACTGTTTTTT. Translated: CASSEDGDEKLFF.

The chain combines TRBV29-1 with TRBJ1-1; 7 bases fit TRBD1. The germline V gene has CDR1 SQVTM and CDR2 ANQGSEA. The V segment lost 5 bases and the J segment 2 bases; nucleotides outside the gene matches: 8. The CDR3 extends over 14 amino acids. The CDR3: CSVPTGTANTEAFF. The CDR3 coding sequence is TGCAGCGTTCCGACCGGGACAGCAAACACTGAAGCTTTCTTT.

The chain combines TRBV27 with TRBJ2-5; 11 bases fit TRBD2. The CDR3 runs 14 residues. Germline values: CDR1 MNHEY, CDR2 SMNVEV (reference sequence). After removal of 11 bases from V and 5 bases from J, the junction contained 10 bases not matched to a gene. CDR3 DNA: TGTGCCGTCCCGTCGACTAGCGGGAAGGAGACCCAGTACTTC. It yields the protein CAVPSTSGKETQYF.

The rearrangement links TRBV7-9 to TRBJ2-1; D is unclear. The CDR3 consists of 12 residues. V was clipped by 1 base and J by 15 bases, with 13 bases between them. Germline V gene data show CDR1 as SEHNR and CDR2 as FQNEAQ (reference sequence). The CDR3 reads CASSLGPIVLFF. Written as DNA, the CDR3 is TGTGCCAGCAGCTTAGGCCCGATCGTTTTGTTCTTC.

The V call is TRBV12-5, the J call TRBJ2-3; D is unresolved. V lost 2 bases to trimming and J lost 6 bases, with 3 bases between them. The germline V gene has CDR1 LGHNT and CDR2 FRNRAP. The CDR3 totals 11 residues. The CDR3, as DNA: TGTGCTAGTGGTTTGAGGGATACGCAGTATTTT. Amino acids: CASGLRDTQYF.

The rearrangement uses TRBV7-9 and TRBJ2-3, with D perhaps assigned TRBD1 or TRBD2 (5 bases each). Germline CDR1 is SEHNR and CDR2 is FQNEAQ (reference sequence). This CDR3 comprises 13 residues. Between the trimmed V and J ends, which lost 2 bases and 5 bases, there was a span of 8 bases. In DNA form, the CDR3 reads TGTGCCAGCAGCTTAAGGGACGGAGATACGCAGTATTTT. Translated, it gives CASSLRDGDTQYF.

The chain employs TRBV28 and TRBJ2-5; 14 bases map to TRBD2. The CDR3 loop spans 17 amino acids. Per germline, CDR1 MDHEN and CDR2 SYDVKM. After removal of 6 bases from V and 4 bases from J, the junction contained 10 bases not matched to a gene. The CDR3 DNA is TGTGCCAGCAGCGGGACTAGCGGGAGATTACGGGCAGAGACCCAGTACTTC. Translation gives CASSGTSGRLRAETQYF.